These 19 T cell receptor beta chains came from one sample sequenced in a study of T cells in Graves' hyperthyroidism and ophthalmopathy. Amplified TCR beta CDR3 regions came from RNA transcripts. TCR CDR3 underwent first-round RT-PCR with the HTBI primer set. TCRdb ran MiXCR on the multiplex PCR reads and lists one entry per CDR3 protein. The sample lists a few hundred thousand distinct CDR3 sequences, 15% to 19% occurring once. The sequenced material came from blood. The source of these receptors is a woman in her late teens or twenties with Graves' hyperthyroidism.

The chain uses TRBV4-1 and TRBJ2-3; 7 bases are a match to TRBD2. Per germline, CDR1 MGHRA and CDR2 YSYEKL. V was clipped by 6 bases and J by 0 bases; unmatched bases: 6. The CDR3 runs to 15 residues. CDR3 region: CASSPGAGSTDTQYF. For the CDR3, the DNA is TGCGCCAGCAGTCCCGGAGCGGGGAGCACAGATACGCAGTATTTT.

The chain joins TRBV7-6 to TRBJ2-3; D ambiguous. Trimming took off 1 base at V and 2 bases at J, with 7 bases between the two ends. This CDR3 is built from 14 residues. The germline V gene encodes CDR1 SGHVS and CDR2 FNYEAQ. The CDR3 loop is CASSLGFSTDTQYF. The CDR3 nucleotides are TGTGCCAGCAGCTTAGGGTTTTCCACAGATACGCAGTATTTT.

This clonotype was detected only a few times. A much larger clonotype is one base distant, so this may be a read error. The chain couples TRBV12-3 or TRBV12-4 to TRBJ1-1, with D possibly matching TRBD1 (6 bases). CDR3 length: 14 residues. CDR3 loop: CASSLTGMNTGAFF. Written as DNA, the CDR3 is TGTGCCAGCAGTTTAACAGGGATGAACACTGGAGCTTTCTTT.

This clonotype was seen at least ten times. The CDR3 DNA reads as TGTGCCAGCTCACAAAATTGGGAAGACATTCAGTACTTC. Its translation is CASSQNWEDIQYF. The chain couples TRBV18 to TRBJ2-4, with D unresolved. This CDR3 comprises 13 residues. V was pared by 4 bases and J by 8 bases, with 12 bases between. The germline gives CDR1 KGHSH, CDR2 LQKENI.

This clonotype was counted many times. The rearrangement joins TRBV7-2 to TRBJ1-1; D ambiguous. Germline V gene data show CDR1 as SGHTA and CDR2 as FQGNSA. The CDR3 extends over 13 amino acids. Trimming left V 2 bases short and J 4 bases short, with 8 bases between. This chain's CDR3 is CASSLNRGTEAFF. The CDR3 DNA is TGTGCCAGCAGCTTAAATCGGGGCACTGAAGCTTTCTTT. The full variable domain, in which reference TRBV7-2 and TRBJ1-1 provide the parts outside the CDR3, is GAGVSQSPSNKVTEKGKDVELRCDPISGHTALYWYRQSLGQGLEFLIYFQGNSAPDKSGLPSDRFSAERTGGSVSTLTIQRTQQEDSAVYLCASSLNRGTEAFFGQGTRLTVV.

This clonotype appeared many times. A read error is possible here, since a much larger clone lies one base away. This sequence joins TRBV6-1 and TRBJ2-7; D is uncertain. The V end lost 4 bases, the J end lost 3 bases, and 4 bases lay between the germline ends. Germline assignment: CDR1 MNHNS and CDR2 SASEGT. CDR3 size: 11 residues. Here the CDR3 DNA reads TGTGCCAGCAGTGTGGACTACGAGCAGTACTTC. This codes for CASSVDYEQYF.

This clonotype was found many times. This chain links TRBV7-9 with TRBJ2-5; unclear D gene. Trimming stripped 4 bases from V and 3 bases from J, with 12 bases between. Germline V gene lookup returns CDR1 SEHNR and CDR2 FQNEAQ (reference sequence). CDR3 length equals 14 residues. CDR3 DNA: TGTGCCAGCAGCTCCCCAAACCCAAAAGAGACCCAGTACTTC. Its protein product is CASSSPNPKETQYF.

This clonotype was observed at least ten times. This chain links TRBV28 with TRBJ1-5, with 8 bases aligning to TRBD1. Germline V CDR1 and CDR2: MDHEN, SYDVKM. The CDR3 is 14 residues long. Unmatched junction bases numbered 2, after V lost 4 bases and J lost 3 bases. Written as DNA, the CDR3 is TGTGCCAGCAGTTACAGGGGGATCAATCAGCCCCAGCATTTT. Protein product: CASSYRGINQPQHF.

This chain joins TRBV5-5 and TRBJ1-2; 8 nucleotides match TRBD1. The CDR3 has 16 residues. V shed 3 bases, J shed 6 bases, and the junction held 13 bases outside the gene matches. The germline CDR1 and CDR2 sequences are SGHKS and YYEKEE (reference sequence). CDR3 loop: CASSSRAGGAWDGYTF. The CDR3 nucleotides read TGTGCCAGCAGCTCTCGAGCAGGGGGCGCGTGGGATGGCTACACCTTC. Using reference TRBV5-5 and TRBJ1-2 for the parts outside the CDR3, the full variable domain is DAGVTQSPTHLIKTRGQQVTLRCSPISGHKSVSWYQQVLGQGPQFIFQYYEKEERGRGNFPDRFSARQFPNYSSELNVNALLLGDSALYLCASSSRAGGAWDGYTFGSGTRLTVV.

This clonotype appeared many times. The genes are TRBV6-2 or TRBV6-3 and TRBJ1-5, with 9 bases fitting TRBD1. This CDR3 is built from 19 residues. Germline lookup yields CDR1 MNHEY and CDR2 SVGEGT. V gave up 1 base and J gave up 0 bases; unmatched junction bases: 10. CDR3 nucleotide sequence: TGTGCCAGCAGTTACTGGCCGGGACAGGGAGGTTATAGCAATCAGCCCCAGCATTTT. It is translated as CASSYWPGQGGYSNQPQHF.

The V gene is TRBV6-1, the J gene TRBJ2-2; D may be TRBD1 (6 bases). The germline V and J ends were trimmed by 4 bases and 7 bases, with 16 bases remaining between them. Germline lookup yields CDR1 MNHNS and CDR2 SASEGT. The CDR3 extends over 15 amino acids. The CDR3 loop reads CASSVGGEPGGELFF. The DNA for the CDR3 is TGTGCCAGCAGTGTAGGGGGAGAGCCGGGCGGGGAGCTGTTTTTT.

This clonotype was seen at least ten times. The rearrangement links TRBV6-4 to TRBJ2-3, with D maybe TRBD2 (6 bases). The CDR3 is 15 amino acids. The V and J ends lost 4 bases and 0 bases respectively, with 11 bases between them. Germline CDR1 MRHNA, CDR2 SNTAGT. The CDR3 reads CASSVGLSSTDTQYF. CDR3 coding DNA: TGTGCCAGCAGTGTGGGACTTTCTAGCACAGATACGCAGTATTTT.

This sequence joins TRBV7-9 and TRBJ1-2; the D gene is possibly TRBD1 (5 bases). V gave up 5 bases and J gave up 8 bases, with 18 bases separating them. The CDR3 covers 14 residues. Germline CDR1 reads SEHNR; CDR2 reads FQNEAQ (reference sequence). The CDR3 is CASSPRPPGQGYTF. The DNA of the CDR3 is TGTGCCAGCAGCCCTAGGCCGCCAGGGCAGGGCTACACCTTC.

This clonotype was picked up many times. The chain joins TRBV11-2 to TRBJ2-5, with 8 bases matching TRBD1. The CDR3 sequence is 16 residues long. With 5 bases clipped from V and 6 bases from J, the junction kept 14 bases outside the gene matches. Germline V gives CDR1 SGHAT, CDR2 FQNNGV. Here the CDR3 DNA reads TGTGCCAGCAGCACAACCACAGGGGGGACTGGGCAGACCCAGTACTTC. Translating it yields CASSTTTGGTGQTQYF.

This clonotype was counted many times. The CDR3, as DNA: TGCAGTGCTAGAGTGGAGGAGGAGCTATACAATGAGCAGTTCTTC. Translated: CSARVEEELYNEQFF. The rearrangement uses TRBV20-1 and TRBJ2-1, with D perhaps matching TRBD2 (5 bases). Germline-derived CDR1 and CDR2 are DFQATT and SNEGSKA (reference sequence). The CDR3 has 15 amino acids. V dropped 1 base and J dropped 4 bases, with 14 bases sitting between them.

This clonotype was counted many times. The CDR3 reads CASSPTGTSGSYEQYF. CDR3 bases: TGTGCCAGCTCACCTACCGGGACTAGCGGCTCCTACGAGCAGTACTTC. The chain carries TRBV18 and TRBJ2-7; 11 positions match TRBD2. There are 16 residues in the CDR3. After removal of 3 bases from V and 0 bases from J, the junction contained 4 bases not matched to a gene. The germline CDR1 and CDR2 sequences are KGHSH and LQKENI.

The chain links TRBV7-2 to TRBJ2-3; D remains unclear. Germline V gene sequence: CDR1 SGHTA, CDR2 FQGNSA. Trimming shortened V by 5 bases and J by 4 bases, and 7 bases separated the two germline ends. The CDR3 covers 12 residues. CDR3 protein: CASSLWPDTQYF. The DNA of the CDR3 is TGTGCCAGCAGCCTATGGCCAGATACGCAGTATTTT.

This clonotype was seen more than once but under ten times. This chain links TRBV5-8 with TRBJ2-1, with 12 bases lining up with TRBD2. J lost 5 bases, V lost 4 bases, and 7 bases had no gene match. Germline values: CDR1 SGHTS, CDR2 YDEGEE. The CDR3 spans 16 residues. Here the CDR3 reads CASSTAGLAGNNEQFF. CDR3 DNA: TGTGCCAGCAGCACCGCGGGACTAGCGGGCAACAATGAGCAGTTCTTC.

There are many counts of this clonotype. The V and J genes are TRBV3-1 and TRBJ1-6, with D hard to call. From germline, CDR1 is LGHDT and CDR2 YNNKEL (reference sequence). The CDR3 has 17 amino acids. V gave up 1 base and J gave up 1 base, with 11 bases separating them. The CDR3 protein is CASSQGSWISYNSPLHF. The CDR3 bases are TGTGCCAGCAGCCAAGGATCATGGATTTCCTATAATTCACCCCTCCACTTT. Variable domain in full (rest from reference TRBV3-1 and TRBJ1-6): DTAVSQTPKYLVTQMGNDKSIKCEQNLGHDTMYWYKQDSKKFLKIMFSYNNKELIINETVPNRFSPKSPDKAHLNLHINSLELGDSAVYFCASSQGSWISYNSPLHFGNGTRLTVT.